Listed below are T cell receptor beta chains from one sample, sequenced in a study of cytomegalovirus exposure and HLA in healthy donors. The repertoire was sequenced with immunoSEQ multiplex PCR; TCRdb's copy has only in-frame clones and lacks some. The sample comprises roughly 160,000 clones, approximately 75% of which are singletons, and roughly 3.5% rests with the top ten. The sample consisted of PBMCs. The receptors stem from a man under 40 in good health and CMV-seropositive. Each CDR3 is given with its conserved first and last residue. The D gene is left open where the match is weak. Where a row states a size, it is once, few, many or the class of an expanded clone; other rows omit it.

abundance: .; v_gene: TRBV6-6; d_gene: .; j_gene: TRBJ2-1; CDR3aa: CASSYGASEQFF; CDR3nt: TGTGCCAGCAGTTACGGAGCCTCTGAGCAGTTCTTC
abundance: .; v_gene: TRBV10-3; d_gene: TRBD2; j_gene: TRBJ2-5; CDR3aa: CAISGLAGVQETQYF; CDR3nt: TGTGCCATCAGCGGACTAGCGGGGGTTCAAGAGACCCAGTACTTC
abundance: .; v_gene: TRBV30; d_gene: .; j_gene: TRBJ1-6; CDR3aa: CAWTRLTGSSYNSPLHF; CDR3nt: TGTGCCTGGACCCGCCTTACAGGGAGCTCCTATAATTCACCCCTCCACTTT
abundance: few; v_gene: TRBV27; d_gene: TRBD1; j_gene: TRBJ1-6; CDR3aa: CASSLDRGRNSPLHF; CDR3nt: TGTGCCAGCAGCCTAGACAGGGGTAGGAATTCACCCCTCCACTTT
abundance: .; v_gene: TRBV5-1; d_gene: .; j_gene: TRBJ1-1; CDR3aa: CASSLSGTLNTEAFF; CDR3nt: TGCGCCAGCAGCTTGTCAGGGACTTTGAACACTGAAGCTTTCTTT
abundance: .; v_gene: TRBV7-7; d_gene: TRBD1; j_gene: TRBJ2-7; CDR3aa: CASSFGTGDYEQYF; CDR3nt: TGTGCCAGCAGCTTTGGGACAGGGGACTACGAGCAGTACTTC
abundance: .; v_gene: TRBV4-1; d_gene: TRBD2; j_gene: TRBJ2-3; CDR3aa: CASSPPAGGPSNTQYF; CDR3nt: TGCGCCAGCAGCCCTCCAGCGGGGGGCCCCTCCAATACGCAGTATTTT
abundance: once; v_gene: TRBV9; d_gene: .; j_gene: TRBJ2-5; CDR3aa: CASSVGVDGEKTQYF; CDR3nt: TGTGCCAGCAGCGTAGGAGTAGACGGGGAAAAGACCCAGTACTTC
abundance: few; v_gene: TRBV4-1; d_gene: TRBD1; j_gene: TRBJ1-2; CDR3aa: CASGVPGQGHGYTF; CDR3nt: TGCGCCAGCGGAGTACCGGGACAGGGCCATGGCTACACCTTC
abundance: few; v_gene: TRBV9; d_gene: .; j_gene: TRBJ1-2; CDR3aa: CASSTAGIANYGYTF; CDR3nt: TGTGCCAGCAGCACAGCAGGGATAGCTAACTATGGCTACACCTTC
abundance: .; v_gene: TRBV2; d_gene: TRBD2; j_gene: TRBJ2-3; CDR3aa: CATRDRGGADTQYF; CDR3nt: TGTGCCACGCGGGACCGGGGGGGCGCAGATACGCAGTATTTT
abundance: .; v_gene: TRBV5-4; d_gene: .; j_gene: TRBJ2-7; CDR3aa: CASSKLQVSAYEQYF; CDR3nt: TGTGCCAGCAGCAAACTACAGGTTAGTGCTTACGAGCAGTACTTC
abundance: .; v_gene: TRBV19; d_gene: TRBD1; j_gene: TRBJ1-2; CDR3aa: CASSWSGGRLGYGYTF; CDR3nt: TGTGCCAGTAGTTGGTCAGGGGGCCGGTTGGGCTATGGCTACACCTTC
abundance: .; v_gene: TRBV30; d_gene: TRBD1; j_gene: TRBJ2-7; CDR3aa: CAWSYGTGAYEQYF; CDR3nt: TGTGCCTGGAGTTACGGGACAGGGGCCTACGAGCAGTACTTC
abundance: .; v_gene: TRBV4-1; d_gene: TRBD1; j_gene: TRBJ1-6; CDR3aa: CASSHPGQGEHNSPLHF; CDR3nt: TGCGCCAGCAGCCACCCGGGACAGGGGGAACATAATTCACCCCTCCACTTT
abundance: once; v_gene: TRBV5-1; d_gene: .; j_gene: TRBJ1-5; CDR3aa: CASSLGGQGNQPQHF; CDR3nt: TGCGCCAGCAGCTTGGGAGGTCAGGGAAATCAGCCCCAGCATTTT
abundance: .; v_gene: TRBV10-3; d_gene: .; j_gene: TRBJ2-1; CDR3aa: CAISGQGSYNEQFF; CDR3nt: TGTGCCATCAGTGGGCAGGGCTCCTACAATGAGCAGTTCTTC
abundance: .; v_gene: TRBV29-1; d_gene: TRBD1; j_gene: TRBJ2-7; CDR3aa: CSAREGQGSSYEQYF; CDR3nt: TGCAGCGCGAGGGAGGGACAGGGATCATCGTACGAGCAGTACTTC
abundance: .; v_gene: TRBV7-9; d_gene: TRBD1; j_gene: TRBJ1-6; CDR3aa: CASSLGAGGRNSPLHF; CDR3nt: TGTGCCAGCAGCCTCGGGGCAGGGGGTCGGAATTCACCCCTCCACTTT
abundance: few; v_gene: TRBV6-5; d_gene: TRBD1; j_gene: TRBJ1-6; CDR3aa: CASSLGQGNSPLHF; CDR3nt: TGTGCCAGCAGCCTGGGACAGGGGAATTCACCCCTCCACTTT
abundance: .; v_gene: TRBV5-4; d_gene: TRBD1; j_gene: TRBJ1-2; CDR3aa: CASSFGQGNYGYTF; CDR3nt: TGTGCCAGCAGCTTTGGACAGGGTAACTATGGCTACACCTTC
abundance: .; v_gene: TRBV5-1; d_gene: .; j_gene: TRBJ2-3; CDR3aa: CASSFRGSEIDTQYF; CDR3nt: TGCGCCAGCAGCTTTAGGGGGTCTGAGATAGATACGCAGTATTTT
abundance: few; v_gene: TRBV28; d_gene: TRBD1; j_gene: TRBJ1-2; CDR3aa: CASSGTGDGYTF; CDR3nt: TGTGCCAGCAGCGGGACAGGGGACGGCTACACCTTC
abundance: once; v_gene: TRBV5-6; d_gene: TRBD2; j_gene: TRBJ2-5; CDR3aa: CASSLGTRIETQYF; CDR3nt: TGTGCCAGCAGCCTAGGGACTAGGATCGAGACCCAGTACTTC
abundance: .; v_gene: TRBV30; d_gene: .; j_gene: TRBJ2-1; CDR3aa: CAWSVRRGRNEQFF; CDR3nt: TGTGCCTGGAGTGTAAGGAGAGGGAGGAATGAGCAGTTCTTC
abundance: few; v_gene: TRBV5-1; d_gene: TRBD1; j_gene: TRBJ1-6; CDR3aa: CASSLDPGGRNSPLHF; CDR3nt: TGCGCCAGCAGCTTGGACCCAGGGGGCAGAAATTCACCCCTCCACTTT
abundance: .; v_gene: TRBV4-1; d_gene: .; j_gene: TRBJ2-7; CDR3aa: CASSQESSFGYEQYF; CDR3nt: TGCGCCAGCAGCCAAGAGTCTAGTTTTGGTTACGAGCAGTACTTC
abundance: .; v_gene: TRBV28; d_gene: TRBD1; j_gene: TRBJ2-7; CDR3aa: CASTTGQAFSGLSYEQYF; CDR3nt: TGTGCCAGCACTACGGGACAGGCTTTCTCCGGCCTCTCCTACGAGCAGTACTTC
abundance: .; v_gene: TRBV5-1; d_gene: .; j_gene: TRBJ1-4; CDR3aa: CASSLGGNEKLFF; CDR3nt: TGCGCCAGCAGCTTGGGCGGTAATGAAAAACTGTTTTTT
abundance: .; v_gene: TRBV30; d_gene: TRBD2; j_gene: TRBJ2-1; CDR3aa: CAWPILAGVDNEQFF; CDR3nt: TGTGCCTGGCCAATCCTAGCGGGGGTTGACAATGAGCAGTTCTTC
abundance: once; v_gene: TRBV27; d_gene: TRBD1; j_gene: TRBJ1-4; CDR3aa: CASSLGRGEKLFF; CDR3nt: TGTGCCAGCAGTTTGGGCAGGGGGGAAAAACTGTTTTTT
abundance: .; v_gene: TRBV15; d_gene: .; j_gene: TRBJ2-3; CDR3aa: CATSSGKGGGTDTQYF; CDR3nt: TGTGCCACCAGCAGCGGCAAGGGCGGGGGCACAGATACGCAGTATTTT
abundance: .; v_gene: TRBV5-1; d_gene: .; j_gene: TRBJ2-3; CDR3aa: CASSFDRRLRTDTQYF; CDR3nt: TGCGCCAGCAGCTTCGACAGGCGGCTCCGCACAGATACGCAGTATTTT
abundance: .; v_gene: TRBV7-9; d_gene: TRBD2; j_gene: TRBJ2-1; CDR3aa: CASSLAGLADYNEQFF; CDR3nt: TGTGCCAGCAGCTTAGCAGGACTAGCGGACTACAATGAGCAGTTCTTC
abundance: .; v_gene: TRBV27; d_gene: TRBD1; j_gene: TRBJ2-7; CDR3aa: CASSLGQGAYEQYF; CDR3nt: TGTGCCAGCAGTTTAGGCCAGGGGGCTTACGAGCAGTACTTC
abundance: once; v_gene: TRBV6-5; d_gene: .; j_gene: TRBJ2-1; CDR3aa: CASSWDGGFYNEQFF; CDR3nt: TGTGCCAGCAGTTGGGACGGGGGTTTTTACAATGAGCAGTTCTTC
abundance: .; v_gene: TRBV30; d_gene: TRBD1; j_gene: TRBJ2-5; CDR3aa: CAWSVTAPKGAIQETQYF; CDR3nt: TGTGCCTGGAGTGTAACGGCCCCCAAGGGGGCGATTCAAGAGACCCAGTACTTC
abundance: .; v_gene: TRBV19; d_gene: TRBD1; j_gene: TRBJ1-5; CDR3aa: CASSIGTGSNQPQHF; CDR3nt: TGTGCCAGTAGTATTGGGACAGGGAGCAATCAGCCCCAGCATTTT
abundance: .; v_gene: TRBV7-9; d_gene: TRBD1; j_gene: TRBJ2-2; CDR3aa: CASSLDREKTGELFF; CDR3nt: TGTGCCAGCAGCTTGGACAGGGAGAAGACCGGGGAGCTGTTTTTT
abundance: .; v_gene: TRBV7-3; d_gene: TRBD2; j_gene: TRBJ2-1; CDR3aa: CASSTKRGGVEQFF; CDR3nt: TGTGCCAGCAGCACAAAGCGGGGGGGCGTTGAGCAGTTCTTC
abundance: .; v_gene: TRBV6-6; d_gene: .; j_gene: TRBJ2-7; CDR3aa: CASSPRDTYEQYF; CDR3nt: TGTGCCAGCAGCCCACGGGACACCTACGAGCAGTACTTC
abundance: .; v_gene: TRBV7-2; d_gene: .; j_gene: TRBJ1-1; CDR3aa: CASSLSGVGNTEAFF; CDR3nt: TGTGCCAGCAGCTTGTCCGGGGTGGGGAACACTGAAGCTTTCTTT
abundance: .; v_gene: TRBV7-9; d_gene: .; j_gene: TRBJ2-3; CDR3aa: CASSLAFLGPSTDTQYF; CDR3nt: TGTGCCAGCAGCTTAGCCTTCCTGGGGCCCTCCACAGATACGCAGTATTTT
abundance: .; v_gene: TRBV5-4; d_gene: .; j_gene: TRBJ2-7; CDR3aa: CASSWKIGSNHSSYEQYF; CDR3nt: TGTGCCAGCAGCTGGAAGATTGGCTCGAATCACAGCTCCTACGAGCAGTACTTC
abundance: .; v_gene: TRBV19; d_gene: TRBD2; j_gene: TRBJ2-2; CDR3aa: CASSRDYGSGELFF; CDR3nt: TGTGCCAGCAGCCGGGACTACGGGTCCGGGGAGCTGTTTTTT
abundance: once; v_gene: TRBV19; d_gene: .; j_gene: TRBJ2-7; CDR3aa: CASSIGLVNEQYF; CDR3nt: TGTGCCAGTAGTATAGGTCTAGTCAACGAGCAGTACTTC
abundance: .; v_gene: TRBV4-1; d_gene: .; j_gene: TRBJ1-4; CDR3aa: CASSRLQGVREKLFF; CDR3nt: TGCGCCAGCAGCCGTCTTCAGGGCGTTCGGGAAAAACTGTTTTTT
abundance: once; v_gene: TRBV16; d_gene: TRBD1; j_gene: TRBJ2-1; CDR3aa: CASSHPGQGFHEQFF; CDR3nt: TGTGCCAGCAGCCACCCGGGACAGGGCTTTCATGAGCAGTTCTTC
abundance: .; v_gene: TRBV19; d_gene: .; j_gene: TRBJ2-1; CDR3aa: CASTRRGGVSYNEQFF; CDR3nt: TGTGCCAGTACTCGTAGGGGCGGGGTCTCCTACAATGAGCAGTTCTTC
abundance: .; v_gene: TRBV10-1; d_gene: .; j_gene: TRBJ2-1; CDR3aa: CASSPGKEANEQFF; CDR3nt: TGCGCCAGCAGTCCCGGGAAAGAAGCCAATGAGCAGTTCTTC
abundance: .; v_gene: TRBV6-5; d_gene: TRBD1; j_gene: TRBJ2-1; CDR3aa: CASSYRPGQGYNEQFF; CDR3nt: TGTGCCAGCAGTTATCGGCCGGGACAGGGGTACAATGAGCAGTTCTTC
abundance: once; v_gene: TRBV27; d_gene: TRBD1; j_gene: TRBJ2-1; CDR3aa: CASSRGQGEFF; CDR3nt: TGTGCCAGCAGTCGGGGACAGGGGGAGTTCTTC
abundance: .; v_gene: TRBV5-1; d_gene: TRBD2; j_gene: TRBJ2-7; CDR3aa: CASSLETSGGASSYEQYF; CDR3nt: TGCGCCAGCAGCTTAGAGACTAGCGGGGGGGCTAGCTCCTACGAGCAGTACTTC
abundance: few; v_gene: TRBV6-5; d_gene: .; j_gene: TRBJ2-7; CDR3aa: CASTHPPGYEQYF; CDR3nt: TGTGCCAGCACCCACCCGCCCGGGTACGAGCAGTACTTC
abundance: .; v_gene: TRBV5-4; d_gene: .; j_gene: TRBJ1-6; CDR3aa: CASSPGVQGVNNSPLHF; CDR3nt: TGTGCCAGCAGCCCAGGCGTTCAGGGTGTGAATAATTCACCCCTCCACTTT
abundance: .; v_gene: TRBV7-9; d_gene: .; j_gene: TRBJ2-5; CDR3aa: CASSQWTLQETQYF; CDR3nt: TGTGCCAGCAGCCAATGGACACTCCAAGAGACCCAGTACTTC
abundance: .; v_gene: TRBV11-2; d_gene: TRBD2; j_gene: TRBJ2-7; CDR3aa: CASRPGLGGEEQYF; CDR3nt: TGTGCCAGCAGACCGGGACTGGGAGGGGAGGAGCAGTACTTC
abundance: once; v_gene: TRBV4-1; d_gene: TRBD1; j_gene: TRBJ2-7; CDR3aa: CASSPAAGGSYEQYF; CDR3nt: TGCGCCAGCAGCCCCGCGGCAGGGGGATCCTACGAGCAGTACTTC